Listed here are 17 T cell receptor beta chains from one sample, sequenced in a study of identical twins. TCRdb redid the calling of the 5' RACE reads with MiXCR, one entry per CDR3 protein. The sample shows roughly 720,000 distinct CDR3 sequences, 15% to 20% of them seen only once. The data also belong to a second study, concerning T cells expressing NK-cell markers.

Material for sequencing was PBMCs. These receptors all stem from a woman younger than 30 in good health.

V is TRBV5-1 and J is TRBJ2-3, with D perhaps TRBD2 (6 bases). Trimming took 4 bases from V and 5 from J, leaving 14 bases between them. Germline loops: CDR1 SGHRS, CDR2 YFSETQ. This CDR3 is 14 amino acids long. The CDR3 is CASSRFGGIDTQYF. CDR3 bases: TGCGCCAGCAGCCGCTTTGGAGGGATAGATACGCAGTATTTT.

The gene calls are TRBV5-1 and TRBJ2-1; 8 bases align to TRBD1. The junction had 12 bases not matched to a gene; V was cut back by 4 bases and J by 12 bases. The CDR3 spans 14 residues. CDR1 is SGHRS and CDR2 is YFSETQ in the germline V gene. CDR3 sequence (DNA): TGCGCCAGCAGCCCGGCGGACAGGGAGGATTTGCAGTTCTTC. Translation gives CASSPADREDLQFF.

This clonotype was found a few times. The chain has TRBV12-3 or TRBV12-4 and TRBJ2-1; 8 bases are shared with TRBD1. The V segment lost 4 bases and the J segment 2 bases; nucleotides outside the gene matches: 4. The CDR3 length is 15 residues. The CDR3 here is CASSYPTGAYNEQFF. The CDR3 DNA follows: TGTGCCAGCAGTTACCCGACAGGGGCCTACAATGAGCAGTTCTTC.

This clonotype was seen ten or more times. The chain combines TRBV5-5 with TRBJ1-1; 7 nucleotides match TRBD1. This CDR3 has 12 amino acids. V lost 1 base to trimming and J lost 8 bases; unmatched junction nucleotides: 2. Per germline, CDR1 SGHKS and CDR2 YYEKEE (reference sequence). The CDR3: CASSLTGEEAFF. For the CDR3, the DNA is TGTGCCAGCAGCTTGACAGGGGAGGAAGCTTTCTTT. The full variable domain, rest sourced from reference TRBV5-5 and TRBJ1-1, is DAGVTQSPTHLIKTRGQQVTLRCSPISGHKSVSWYQQVLGQGPQFIFQYYEKEERGRGNFPDRFSARQFPNYSSELNVNALLLGDSALYLCASSLTGEEAFFGQGTRLTVV.

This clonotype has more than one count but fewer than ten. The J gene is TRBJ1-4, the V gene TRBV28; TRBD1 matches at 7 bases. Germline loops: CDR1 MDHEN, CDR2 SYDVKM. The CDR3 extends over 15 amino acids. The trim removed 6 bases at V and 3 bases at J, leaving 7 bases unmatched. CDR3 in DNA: TGTGCCAGCAGCCCCGGAGGGACAGCTAATGAAAAACTGTTTTTT. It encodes CASSPGGTANEKLFF.

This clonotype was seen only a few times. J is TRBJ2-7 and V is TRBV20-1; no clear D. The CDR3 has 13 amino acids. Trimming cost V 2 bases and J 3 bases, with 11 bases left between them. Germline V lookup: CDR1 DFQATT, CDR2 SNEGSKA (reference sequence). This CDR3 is CSARLLRGYEQYF. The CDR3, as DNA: TGCAGTGCTAGATTATTGCGAGGCTACGAGCAGTACTTC.

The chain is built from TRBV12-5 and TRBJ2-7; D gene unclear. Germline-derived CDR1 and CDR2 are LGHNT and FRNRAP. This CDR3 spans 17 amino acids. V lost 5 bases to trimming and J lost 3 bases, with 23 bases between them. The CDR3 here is CASGLQARAQAYYEQYF. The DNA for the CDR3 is TGTGCTAGTGGTCTCCAGGCTCGGGCGCAGGCGTACTACGAGCAGTACTTC. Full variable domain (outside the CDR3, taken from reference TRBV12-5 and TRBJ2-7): DARVTQTPRHKVTEMGQEVTMRCQPILGHNTVFWYRQTMMQGLELLAYFRNRAPLDDSGMPKDRFSAEMPDATLATLKIQPSEPRDSAVYFCASGLQARAQAYYEQYFGPGTRLTVT.

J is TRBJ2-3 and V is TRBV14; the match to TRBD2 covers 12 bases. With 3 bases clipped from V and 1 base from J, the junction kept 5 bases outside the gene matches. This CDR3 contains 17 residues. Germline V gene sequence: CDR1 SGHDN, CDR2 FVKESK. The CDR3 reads CASSQGGLAGRTDTQYF. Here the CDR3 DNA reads TGTGCCAGCAGCCAGGGTGGACTAGCGGGACGCACAGATACGCAGTATTTT. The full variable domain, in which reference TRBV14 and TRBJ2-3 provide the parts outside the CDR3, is EAGVTQFPSHSVIEKGQTVTLRCDPISGHDNLYWYRRVMGKEIKFLLHFVKESKQDESGMPNNRFLAERTGGTYSTLKVQPAELEDSGVYFCASSQGGLAGRTDTQYFGPGTRLTVL.

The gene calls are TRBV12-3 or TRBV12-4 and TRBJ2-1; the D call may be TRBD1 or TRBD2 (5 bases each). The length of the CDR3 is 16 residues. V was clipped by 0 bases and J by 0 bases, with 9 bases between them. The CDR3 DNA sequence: TGTGCCAGCAGTTTAGCGGGGGAAAGCTCCTACAATGAGCAGTTCTTC. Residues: CASSLAGESSYNEQFF.

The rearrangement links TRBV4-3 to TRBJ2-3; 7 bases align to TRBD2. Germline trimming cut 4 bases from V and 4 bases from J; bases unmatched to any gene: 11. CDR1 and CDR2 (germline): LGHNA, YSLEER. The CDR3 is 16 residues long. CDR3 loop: CASSPSVGGIPDTQYF. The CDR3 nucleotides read TGCGCCAGCAGCCCAAGTGTGGGAGGGATCCCAGATACGCAGTATTTT.

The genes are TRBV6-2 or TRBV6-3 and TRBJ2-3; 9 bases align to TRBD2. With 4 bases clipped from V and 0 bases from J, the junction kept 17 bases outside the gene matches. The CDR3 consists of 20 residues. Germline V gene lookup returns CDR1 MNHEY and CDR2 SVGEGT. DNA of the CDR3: TGTGCCAGCAGTTGGCCCCCTCGGCGGGAGGGACGAGCTAGCACAGATACGCAGTATTTT. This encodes CASSWPPRREGRASTDTQYF.

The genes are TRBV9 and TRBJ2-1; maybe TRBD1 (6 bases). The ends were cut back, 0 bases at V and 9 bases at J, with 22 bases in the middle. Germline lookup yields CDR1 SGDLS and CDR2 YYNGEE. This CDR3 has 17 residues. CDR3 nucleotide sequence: TGTGCCAGCAGCGTAGTTCCACAGGGTGCCACCTGGACTGAGCAGTTCTTC. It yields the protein CASSVVPQGATWTEQFF. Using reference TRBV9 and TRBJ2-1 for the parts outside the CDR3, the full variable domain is DSGVTQTPKHLITATGQRVTLRCSPRSGDLSVYWYQQSLDQGLQFLIQYYNGEERAKGNILERFSAQQFPDLHSELNLSSLELGDSALYFCASSVVPQGATWTEQFFGPGTRLTVL.

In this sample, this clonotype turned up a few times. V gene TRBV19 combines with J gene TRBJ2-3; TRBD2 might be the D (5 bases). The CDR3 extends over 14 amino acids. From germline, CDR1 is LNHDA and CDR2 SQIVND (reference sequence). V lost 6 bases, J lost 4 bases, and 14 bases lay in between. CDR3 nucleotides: TGTGCCAGTAGGACGACCCCCGGGGCAGATACGCAGTATTTT. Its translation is CASRTTPGADTQYF.

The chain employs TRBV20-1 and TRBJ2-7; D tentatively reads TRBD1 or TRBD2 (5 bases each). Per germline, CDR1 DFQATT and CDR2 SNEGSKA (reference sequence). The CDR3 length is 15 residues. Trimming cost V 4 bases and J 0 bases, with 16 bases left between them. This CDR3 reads CSAMARDPPSYEQYF. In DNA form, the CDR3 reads TGCAGTGCTATGGCCCGGGACCCACCCTCCTACGAGCAGTACTTC.

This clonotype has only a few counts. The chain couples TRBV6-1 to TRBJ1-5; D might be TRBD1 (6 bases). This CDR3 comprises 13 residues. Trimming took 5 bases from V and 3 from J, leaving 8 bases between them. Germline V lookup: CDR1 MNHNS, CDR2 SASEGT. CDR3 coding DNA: TGTGCCAGCAGTACGGGGGCCAATCAGCCCCAGCATTTT. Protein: CASSTGANQPQHF.

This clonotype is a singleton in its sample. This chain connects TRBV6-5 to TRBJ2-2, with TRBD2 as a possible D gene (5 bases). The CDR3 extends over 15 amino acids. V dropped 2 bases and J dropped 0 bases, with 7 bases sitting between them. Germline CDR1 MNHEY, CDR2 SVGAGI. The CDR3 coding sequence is TGTGCCAGCAGTTACACTAGGGCGAACACCGGGGAGCTGTTTTTT. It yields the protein CASSYTRANTGELFF.

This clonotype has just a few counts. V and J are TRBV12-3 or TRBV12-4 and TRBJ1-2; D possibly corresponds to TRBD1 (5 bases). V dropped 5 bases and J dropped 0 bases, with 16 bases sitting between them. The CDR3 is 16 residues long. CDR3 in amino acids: CASSHRWESTNYGYTF. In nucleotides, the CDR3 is TGTGCCAGCAGTCACAGGTGGGAGAGTACTAACTATGGCTACACCTTC.